This record covers a single T cell receptor beta chain. Its antigen is not known. The study made its TRB cDNA libraries by 5' RACE, adding UMI labels. TCRdb re-called the 5' RACE reads, yielding one record per CDR3 amino acid sequence without DNA. The specimen's table records 84,000 or so distinct CDR3 sequences. The length of the CDR3 is 15 residues. The germline V gene has CDR1 LGHNA and CDR2 YSLEER. These data belong to a study of CXCR3-negative and CXCR3-positive naive CD8 T cells. Overall study: TRB reads totalled about 140 million, about 1.5 +/- 0.3 million per library.

Points from the study as a whole: Naive cells with CXCR3 showed TRB CDR3s that were more hydrophobic than those in CXCR3-negative naive cells.

This TCR was recovered from a human donor in good health. Some clones in this sample may be carry-over from other donors' samples. The chain combines TRBV4-3 with TRBJ2-4; TCRdb lists TRBD1, though no DNA is available to test this call. Source material: naive CXCR3+ CD8+ T cells from blood. Subset noted: CD45RO-CCR7+CD27+CD95- naive CD8+ T cells expressing CXCR3 (TNR3+). The CDR3 loop reads CASSRTGDAKNIQYF.